This TCR beta chain came from a study of CXCR3-negative and CXCR3-positive naive CD8 T cells. Study in general: Roughly 1.5 +/- 0.3 million TRB reads came from each library, giving about 130 million in total. Study-level results: Diversity was high in both naive subsets and much lower in memory cells. Naive cells that were CXCR3-positive had more hydrophobic TRB CDR3s (compared with CXCR3-negative naive cells).

A note on this clonotype: The antigen remains unidentified.

Preparation of TRB cDNA libraries relied on 5' RACE carrying UMI labels. TCRdb reprocessed the 5' RACE reads and reports one entry per CDR3 protein, with no DNA. This sample's table has 150,000 to 170,000 distinct CDR3 sequences. The germline V gene has CDR1 SNHLY and CDR2 FYNNEI. This CDR3 contains 16 residues. The genes are TRBV2 and TRBJ2-3; TCRdb indicates TRBD2, and absent DNA this call remains unverified. The receptor's source is a human donor in good health. Some clones in this sample may be carry-over from other donors' samples. Specimen: naive CXCR3+ CD8+ T cells from blood. The subset: CD45RO-CCR7+CD27+CD95- naive CD8+ T cells expressing CXCR3 (TNR3+). CDR3 in amino acids: CASSELTSGGTDTQYF.